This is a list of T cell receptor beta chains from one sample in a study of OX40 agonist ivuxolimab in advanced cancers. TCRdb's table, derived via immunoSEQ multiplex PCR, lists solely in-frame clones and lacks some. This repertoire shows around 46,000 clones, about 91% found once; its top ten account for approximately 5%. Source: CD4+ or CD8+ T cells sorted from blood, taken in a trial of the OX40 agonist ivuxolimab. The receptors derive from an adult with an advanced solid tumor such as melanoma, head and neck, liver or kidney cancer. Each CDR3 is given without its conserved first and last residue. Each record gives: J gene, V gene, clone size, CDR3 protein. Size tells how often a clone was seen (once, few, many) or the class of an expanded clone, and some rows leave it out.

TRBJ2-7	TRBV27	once	ASSARQGLPSEQY
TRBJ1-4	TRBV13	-	ASRSRTENEKLF
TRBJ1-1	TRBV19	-	ASSIPGSRVNTEAF
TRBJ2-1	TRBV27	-	ASSLSGGRGPHNEQF
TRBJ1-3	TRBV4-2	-	ASSLPLTPGQGASGNTIY
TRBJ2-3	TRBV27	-	ASSLPPQGGKADTQY
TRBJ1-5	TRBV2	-	ASSEVGARQPQH
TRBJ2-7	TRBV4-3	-	ASSQGISGTYEQY
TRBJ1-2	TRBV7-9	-	ASSFPTGAFYGYT
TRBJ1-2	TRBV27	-	ASRSNVADANYGYT
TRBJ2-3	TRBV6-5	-	ASSYASTDTQY
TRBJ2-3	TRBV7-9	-	ASSLIEVGPDTQY
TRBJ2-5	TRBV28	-	ASCPLEQETQY
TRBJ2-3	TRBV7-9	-	ASSGEGGTDTQY
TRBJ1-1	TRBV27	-	ASSYVVNTEAF
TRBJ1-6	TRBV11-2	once	ASTTGDYSPLH
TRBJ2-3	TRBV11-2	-	ASRGWQTDTDTQY
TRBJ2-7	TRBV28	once	ASRPEIAGGYEQY